The source of this TCR beta chain is a study of shared clonotypes between healthy human individuals. At the level of the study: A few men and a couple of women, aged 18 to 49, were donors. Per donor, three plates held CD4 naive cells, three held CD4 memory, two held CD8 naive and one held CD8 memory.

The study's findings and limits: There were few donors, and this limited the genetic and exposure-history diversity represented.

The donors were adults (healthy and HIV-negative) with no recent acute infections or vaccinations. This CDR3 contains 16 residues. Losses at the gene ends were 0 bases for V and 4 bases for J; bases not matched to a gene: 5. Germline CDR1 is SGHRS and CDR2 is YFSETQ. This clone was seen just once. The antigen is unknown. The repertoire was sequenced with immunoSEQ multiplex PCR; TCRdb's copy has only in-frame clones and lacks some. Among approximately 2,300,000 clones listed, 92% were seen once. Sequencing was done on a sample of naive CD4+ T cells from PBMCs. Specified subset: CD45RA+ positively selected. This TCR was sampled from a man between 18 and 35 years old in good health. Some clones in this sample may be carry-over from other donors' samples. The chain combines TRBV5-1 with TRBJ2-2; 8 bases map to TRBD1. Written as DNA, the CDR3 is TGCGCCAGCAGCTTGGACCAGGGGGCGGGCACCGGGGAGCTGTTTTTT. Protein product: CASSLDQGAGTGELFF. The whole variable domain, remainder taken from reference TRBV5-1 and TRBJ2-2, is KAGVTQTPRYLIKTRGQQVTLSCSPISGHRSVSWYQQTPGQGLQFLFEYFSETQRNKGNFPGRFSGRQFSNSRSEMNVSTLELGDSALYLCASSLDQGAGTGELFFGEGSRLTVL.